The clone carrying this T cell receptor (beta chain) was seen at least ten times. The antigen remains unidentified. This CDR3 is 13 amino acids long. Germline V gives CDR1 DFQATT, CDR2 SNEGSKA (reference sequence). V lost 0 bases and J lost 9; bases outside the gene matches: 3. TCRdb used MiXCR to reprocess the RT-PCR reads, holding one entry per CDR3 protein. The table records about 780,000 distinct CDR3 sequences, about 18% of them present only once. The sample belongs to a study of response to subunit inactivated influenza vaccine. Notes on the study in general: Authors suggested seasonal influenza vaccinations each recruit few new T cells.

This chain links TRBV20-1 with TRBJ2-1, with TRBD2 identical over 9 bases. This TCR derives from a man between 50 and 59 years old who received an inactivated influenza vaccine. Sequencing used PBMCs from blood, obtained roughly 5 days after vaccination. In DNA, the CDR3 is TGCAGTGCTAGAGATAGCGGGAGTTTTGAGCAGTTCTTC. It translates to CSARDSGSFEQFF.